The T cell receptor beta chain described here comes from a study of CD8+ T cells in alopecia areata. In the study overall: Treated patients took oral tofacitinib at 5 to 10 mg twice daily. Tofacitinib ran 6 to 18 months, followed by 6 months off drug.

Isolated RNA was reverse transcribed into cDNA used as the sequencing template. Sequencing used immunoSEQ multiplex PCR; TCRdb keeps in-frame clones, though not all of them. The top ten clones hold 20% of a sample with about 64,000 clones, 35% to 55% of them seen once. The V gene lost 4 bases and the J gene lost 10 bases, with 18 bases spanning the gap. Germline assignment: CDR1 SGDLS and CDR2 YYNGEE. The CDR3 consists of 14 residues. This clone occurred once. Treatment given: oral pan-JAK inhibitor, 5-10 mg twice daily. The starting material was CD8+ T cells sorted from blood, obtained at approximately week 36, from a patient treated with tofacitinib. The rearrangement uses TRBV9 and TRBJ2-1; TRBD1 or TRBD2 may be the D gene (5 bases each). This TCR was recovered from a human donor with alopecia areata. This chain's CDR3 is CASSPSLQVSEQFF. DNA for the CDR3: TGTGCCAGCAGCCCTAGCCTACAGGTTTCGGAGCAGTTCTTC.